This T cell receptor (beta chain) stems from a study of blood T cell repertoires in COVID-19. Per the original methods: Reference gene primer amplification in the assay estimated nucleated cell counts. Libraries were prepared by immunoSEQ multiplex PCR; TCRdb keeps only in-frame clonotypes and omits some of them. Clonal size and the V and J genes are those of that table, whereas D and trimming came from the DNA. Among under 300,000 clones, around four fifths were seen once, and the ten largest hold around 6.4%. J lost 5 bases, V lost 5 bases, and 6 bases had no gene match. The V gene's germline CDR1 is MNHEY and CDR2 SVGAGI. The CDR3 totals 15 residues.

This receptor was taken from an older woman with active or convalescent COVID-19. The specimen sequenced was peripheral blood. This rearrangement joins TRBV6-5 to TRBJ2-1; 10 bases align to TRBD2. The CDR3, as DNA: TGTGCCAGCAGTAACCTAGCGGGAGATGACAATGAGCAGTTCTTC. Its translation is CASSNLAGDDNEQFF.